This T cell receptor (beta chain) emerged from a study of cytomegalovirus exposure and HLA in healthy donors. Broader study findings: Follow-up analysis seemed to connect common viral pathogens with several of the most significant clusters identified. Analysis performed later found more than 15,000 TCR beta sequences associated with HLA alleles at 0.05 false discovery rate. Earlier results showed most TCR beta V segments being productive about 87% or about 30% of the time. Sequencing artifact likely explains a cluster of highly shared sequence variants.

On this clone itself: Its antigen is still unknown.

Germline V gene data show CDR1 as SGHRS and CDR2 as YFSETQ. V shed 0 bases and J shed 0 bases, with 9 bases lying between them. The CDR3 contains 15 residues. PCR primers comprised 60 Vbeta and 13 Jbeta primers. TCRdb's copy holds only in-frame clones and misses some; the assay was immunoSEQ multiplex PCR. The sample lists around 200,000 clones, over 70% occurring once. The sequencing input was PBMCs. The clonotype originates from a man in his fifties in good health and CMV-seronegative. The rearrangement links TRBV5-1 to TRBJ1-1, with a weak D call TRBD1 (5 bases). CDR3 residues: CASSLDAGLNTEAFF. As DNA, the CDR3 is TGCGCCAGCAGCTTGGATGCGGGGCTGAACACTGAAGCTTTCTTT.